This T cell receptor (beta chain) was sequenced for a study of cytomegalovirus exposure and HLA in healthy donors. Overall study context: Membership in the Caucasian-associated ancestry cluster was found for around four fifths of fewer than 450 genotyped donors.

V trimming: 0 bases; J trimming: 4 bases; junction bases outside the gene matches: 7. CDR3 length: 16 amino acids. Germline V gene lookup returns CDR1 SGHNT and CDR2 YYREEE (reference sequence). Broader study findings: For cytomegalovirus status, the classifier reportedly gave diagnoses with high specificity and sensitivity. Specificity of a few CMV-associated chains for CMV antigens was verified in vitro.

The PCR made use of 60 Vbeta and 13 Jbeta primers. Method: immunoSEQ multiplex PCR; TCRdb's copy keeps in-frame clones and lacks some. The profile covers about 130,000 clones, with approximately 80% appearing a single time and approximately 1.6% taken by the ten largest. This clone was detected once. Its antigen remains unknown. Input material: PBMCs. The receptor comes from a female donor in good health and CMV-seronegative. This chain links TRBV5-4 with TRBJ2-1, with 7 bases matching TRBD1. CDR3 protein: CASSLGRTGAYNEQFF. DNA for the CDR3: TGTGCCAGCAGCTTGGGGAGGACAGGCGCATACAATGAGCAGTTCTTC.